This passage covers 26 T cell receptor beta chains from one sample sequenced in a study of regulatory T cells in long-lasting Graves disease. According to the study, TCR beta libraries were built with iRepertoire HTBI primers and CDR3-region Arm-PCR. TCRdb analysed the multiplex PCR reads with MiXCR anew, one entry per CDR3 protein. The sample holds around 250,000 distinct CDR3 sequences; about 17% are singletons and the top ten take roughly 23%. This sample's time point: newly diagnosed GD, antithyroid drugs for less than 3 months. RNA extracted from PBMCs served as the sequencing template. This specimen was peripheral blood mononuclear cells (PBMCs), taken at new diagnosis, from a patient treated with antithyroid drugs. The source is a female donor with Graves disease.

At least ten counts were recorded for this clonotype. The chain uses TRBV5-1 and TRBJ2-3, with 8 bases that match TRBD2. The germline V gene has CDR1 SGHRS and CDR2 YFSETQ. This CDR3 comprises 16 residues. V shed 0 bases and J 6 bases; nucleotides not matched to a gene: 9. The CDR3 region is CASSLARAGGGDTQYF. The CDR3 DNA reads TGCGCCAGCAGCTTGGCTCGCGCGGGCGGGGGGGATACGCAGTATTTT.

This clonotype showed up just a few times. The chain joins TRBV29-1 to TRBJ2-2, with 7 bases matching TRBD1. CDR1 is SQVTM and CDR2 is ANQGSEA in the germline V gene. The length of the CDR3 is 12 residues. V was clipped by 2 bases and J by 11 bases; unmatched bases: 5. The CDR3 nucleotides are TGCAGCGTTGAAACGGACAGGTTCGAGCTGTTTTTT. It translates to CSVETDRFELFF.

The V gene is TRBV9, the J gene TRBJ2-2; no definite D call. The germline CDR1 and CDR2 sequences are SGDLS and YYNGEE. Trimming pared 0 bases from V and 4 bases from J, leaving 7 bases between. The CDR3 has 14 residues. The CDR3 region has the DNA TGTGCCAGCAGCGTAGACGGGCTCACCGGGGAGCTGTTTTTT. Its protein product is CASSVDGLTGELFF. Using reference TRBV9 and TRBJ2-2 for the parts outside the CDR3, the full variable domain is DSGVTQTPKHLITATGQRVTLRCSPRSGDLSVYWYQQSLDQGLQFLIQYYNGEERAKGNILERFSAQQFPDLHSELNLSSLELGDSALYFCASSVDGLTGELFFGEGSRLTVL.

To note about this clonotype: A far larger clone is just one base off, so this is likely a read error. The V and J genes are TRBV7-9 and TRBJ2-7, with D perhaps matching TRBD1 or TRBD2 (5 bases each). Matching the DNA end better, TRBJ2-5 makes the J call doubtful. Germline V gene lookup returns CDR1 SEHNR and CDR2 FQNEAQ (reference sequence). This CDR3 has 16 amino acids. The CDR3 loop is CPSSLALGRDGETQYF. The CDR3 nucleotides are TGTCCCAGCAGCTTAGCTCTGGGTAGGGACGGTGAGACCCAGTACTTC.

This clonotype was seen more than once but under ten times. The genes are TRBV6-5 and TRBJ1-5, with TRBD1 identical over 7 bases. The CDR3 contains 16 residues. V shed 3 bases, J shed 1 base, and the junction held 6 bases outside the gene matches. Germline CDR1 MNHEY, CDR2 SVGAGI. The CDR3 DNA reads TGTGCCAGCAGTTATGGGAGGGGGCTCAGCAATCAGCCCCAGCATTTT. Translating it yields CASSYGRGLSNQPQHF.

The chain carries TRBV20-1 and TRBJ2-7, with D perhaps matching TRBD2 (6 bases). The length of the CDR3 is 13 residues. Germline assignment: CDR1 DFQATT and CDR2 SNEGSKA (reference sequence). Trimming took 5 bases from V and 0 from J, leaving 11 bases between them. CDR3 in amino acids: CSAVSGTSYEQYF. In DNA form, the CDR3 reads TGCAGTGCTGTTAGCGGAACCTCCTACGAGCAGTACTTC.

This clonotype has a count of ten or more. V usage is TRBV24-1 and J usage is TRBJ2-3; perhaps TRBD2 as D (5 bases). The length of the CDR3 is 18 residues. Germline V lookup: CDR1 KGHDR, CDR2 SFDVKD. V dropped 5 bases and J dropped 2 bases, with 22 bases sitting between them. CDR3 sequence: CATSAVSSGEEATDTQYF. CDR3 nucleotide sequence: TGTGCCACCAGTGCCGTTAGTTCCGGGGAAGAAGCCACAGATACGCAGTATTTT.

This clonotype has a count of ten or more. V gene TRBV7-3 combines with J gene TRBJ2-7; 8 bases are shared with TRBD2. V shed 5 bases, J shed 5 bases, and the junction held 11 bases outside the gene matches. CDR3 length equals 15 residues. Germline V gene data show CDR1 as SGHTA and CDR2 as FQGTGA. The CDR3 DNA reads TGTGCCAGCAGCCTAGGGAGCGGGAGACAGAACGAGCAGTACTTC. Protein sequence: CASSLGSGRQNEQYF.

Ten or more counts support this clonotype. A junction end diverges from the germline sequence, so it may reflect a read error. J is TRBJ2-4 and V is TRBV7-9; 8 bases match TRBD2. The CDR3 sequence is 11 residues long. Germline V gene lookup returns CDR1 SEHNR and CDR2 FQNEAQ (reference sequence). CDR3 region: CASSTGTRRNF. DNA of the CDR3: TGTGCCAGCAGCACAGGGACTAGGAGGAACTTC.

This clonotype was counted ten times or more. The chain couples TRBV10-3 to TRBJ2-2, with D tentatively TRBD1 (5 bases). The germline V gene encodes CDR1 ENHRY and CDR2 SYGVKD. This CDR3 has 14 amino acids. V was pared by 3 bases and J by 0 bases, with 5 bases between. CDR3 residues: CAISEGANTGELFF. The DNA for the CDR3 is TGTGCCATCAGTGAAGGGGCGAACACCGGGGAGCTGTTTTTT.

The rearrangement links TRBV10-3 to TRBJ2-2; no definite D call. Germline values: CDR1 ENHRY, CDR2 SYGVKD. The CDR3 is 14 residues long. V was cut by 0 bases and J by 7 bases, with 9 bases left in between. The CDR3 spells CAISESVGFGELFF. CDR3 coding DNA: TGTGCCATCAGTGAGTCCGTGGGGTTCGGGGAGCTGTTTTTT.

This clonotype has at least ten counts. A much bigger clone sits one base away, suggesting this may be a read error. The rearrangement uses TRBV11-3 and TRBJ1-1, with D possibly being TRBD1 (5 bases). The V end was cut by 3 bases, the J end by 1 base, with 6 bases between. The CDR3 is 13 residues long. Germline CDR1 SGHNT, CDR2 YENEEA. The CDR3, as DNA: TGTGCCAGCAGCTTTGGACAGAACACTGAAGCTTTCTTT. It translates to CASSFGQNTEAFF.

This chain uses TRBV20-1 with TRBJ1-4; D is unresolved. The V gene's germline CDR1 is DFQATT and CDR2 SNEGSKA (reference sequence). The CDR3 contains 12 residues. Trimming removed 5 bases from V and 10 bases from J, with 14 bases in between. CDR3 protein: CSAPDGVGKLFF. The DNA for the CDR3 is TGCAGTGCTCCGGACGGGGTAGGAAAACTGTTTTTT.

V is TRBV3-1 and J is TRBJ2-3; 10 bases match TRBD1. The CDR3 runs 16 residues. With V trimmed by 2 bases and J by 5 bases, 7 bases remained unmatched. Germline loops: CDR1 LGHDT, CDR2 YNNKEL (reference sequence). The CDR3 nucleotides are TGTGCCAGCAGCCAAACGACAGGGGGCCGTGGAGATACGCAGTATTTT. Translated: CASSQTTGGRGDTQYF.

This clonotype was seen many times. The genes are TRBV24-1 and TRBJ2-7, with D perhaps matching TRBD2 (6 bases). Germline V lookup: CDR1 KGHDR, CDR2 SFDVKD. V lost 8 bases, J lost 6 bases, and 19 bases lay in between. The CDR3 sequence is 14 residues long. CDR3 nucleotide sequence: TGTGCCACCAACGGCGGGGACTCTACGACCGAGCAGTACTTC. Amino acid sequence: CATNGGDSTTEQYF.

This chain links TRBV11-3 with TRBJ2-3, with D uncertain. This CDR3 spans 16 amino acids. The V end lost 0 bases, the J end lost 1 base, and 11 bases lay between the germline ends. The germline CDR1 and CDR2 sequences are SGHNT and YENEEA. The CDR3 here is CASSLDWAGGTDTQYF. The CDR3 nucleotides are TGTGCCAGCAGCTTAGATTGGGCAGGAGGCACAGATACGCAGTATTTT.

Many counts were recorded for this clonotype. The chain links TRBV18 to TRBJ2-3; a possible D gene is TRBD1 (5 bases). Trimming cost V 1 base and J 6 bases, with 11 bases left between them. There are 14 residues in the CDR3. Germline CDR1 and CDR2: KGHSH and LQKENI. CDR3 nucleotide sequence: TGTGCCAGCTCACCACATCAGGGCCCGGATACGCAGTATTTT. Amino acid sequence: CASSPHQGPDTQYF.

The chain joins TRBV20-1 to TRBJ2-3; 7 bases agree with TRBD1. The last part of the DNA fits TRBJ2-5 better; the J call may be wrong. Germline CDR1 reads DFQATT; CDR2 reads SNEGSKA (reference sequence). The CDR3 loop spans 15 amino acids. The CDR3 nucleotides are TGCAGTGCTAGAGGGGGGACAGAGAGACCAGAGACCCAGTACTTC. It yields the protein CSARGGTERPETQYF.

The genes are TRBV2 and TRBJ1-1, with a tentative D call TRBD1 (5 bases). Germline CDR1 SNHLY, CDR2 FYNNEI. The CDR3 spans 16 residues. Trimming shortened V by 2 bases and J by 0 bases, and 13 bases separated the two germline ends. CDR3 nucleotide sequence: TGTGCCAGCAGTGAATCTGGGGGAACCATGAACACTGAAGCTTTCTTT. Its protein product is CASSESGGTMNTEAFF.

The chain recombines TRBV2 with TRBJ1-6, with TRBD1 identical over 9 bases. CDR1 and CDR2 from the germline V gene are SNHLY and FYNNEI. With V trimmed by 6 bases and J by 8 bases, 11 bases remained unmatched. CDR3 length: 16 residues. The CDR3 sequence is CASSALGGQGYSPLHF. In nucleotides, the CDR3 is TGTGCCAGCAGCGCCCTAGGGGGACAGGGTTATTCACCCCTCCACTTT. Full variable domain (missing parts from reference TRBV2 and TRBJ1-6): EPEVTQTPSHQVTQMGQEVILRCVPISNHLYFYWYRQILGQKVEFLVSFYNNEISEKSEIFDDQFSVERPDGSNFTLKIRSTKLEDSAMYFCASSALGGQGYSPLHFGNGTRLTVT.

Only a few counts were recorded for this clonotype. The V and J genes are TRBV20-1 and TRBJ2-1, with 8 bases matching TRBD2. Trimming cost V 4 bases and J 8 bases; bases outside gene matches: 1. The CDR3 contains 11 residues. Germline V gene lookup returns CDR1 DFQATT and CDR2 SNEGSKA (reference sequence). In DNA, the CDR3 is TGCAGTGCTACAGCGGGAGATGAGCAGTTCTTC. It yields the protein CSATAGDEQFF.

This clonotype was recorded at least ten times. The rearrangement uses TRBV9 and TRBJ1-1, with 10 bases that match TRBD1. V lost 0 bases to trimming and J lost 3 bases; unmatched junction nucleotides: 5. This CDR3 has 16 residues. Germline CDR1 reads SGDLS; CDR2 reads YYNGEE. Here the CDR3 DNA reads TGTGCCAGCAGCGTAGGACAGGGGGCGGCGCACACTGAAGCTTTCTTT. This encodes CASSVGQGAAHTEAFF.

This clonotype has at least ten counts. V usage is TRBV24-1 and J usage is TRBJ2-7, with TRBD1 matching 7 bases. CDR3 length: 14 residues. The ends lost 2 bases at V and 5 bases at J; junction bases unmatched: 5. Germline values: CDR1 KGHDR, CDR2 SFDVKD. The CDR3 nucleotides are TGTGCCACCAGTGATTGGCAGGGGGACAACGAGCAGTACTTC. This codes for CATSDWQGDNEQYF.

This clonotype was detected many times. The chain joins TRBV2 to TRBJ2-1; D gene uncertain. This CDR3 contains 14 residues. V was clipped by 7 bases and J by 0 bases, with 10 bases between them. The germline CDR1 and CDR2 sequences are SNHLY and FYNNEI. CDR3 in DNA: TGTGCCAGCACTCTGCGTGACTCCTACAATGAGCAGTTCTTC. It is translated as CASTLRDSYNEQFF.

The chain carries TRBV20-1 and TRBJ2-7; TRBD1 is a possible D gene (6 bases). CDR1 is DFQATT, CDR2 SNEGSKA, per germline (reference sequence). The CDR3 covers 12 residues. V shed 5 bases and J shed 6 bases, with 14 bases lying between them. This CDR3 is CSAARGGREQYF. The CDR3 DNA follows: TGCAGTGCTGCCCGAGGGGGTCGCGAGCAGTACTTC.

Remarks on this clonotype: This likely traces to a read error, being one base from a far larger clone. V gene TRBV5-6 combines with J gene TRBJ1-1, with D unclear. This CDR3 has 12 amino acids. The germline V gene encodes CDR1 SGHDT and CDR2 YYEEEE. V lost 5 bases and J 1 base, leaving 6 bases between the germline ends. CDR3 loop: CASSWRNTEAFF. CDR3 nucleotide sequence: TGTGCCAGCAGTTGGAGGAACACTGAAGCTTTCTTT.